Below, one T cell receptor beta chain is given with its context. V lost 3 bases to trimming and J lost 7 bases, with 16 bases between them. The CDR3 covers 15 residues. Per the germline V gene, CDR1 is SNHLY and CDR2 is FYNNEI. The data belong to a study of blood T cell repertoires in COVID-19. For the study at large: Some COVID-19 samples were acute and others convalescent; all came from the United States, Italy and Spain. T cells, B-cell-depleted T cells, or PBMCs provided the cDNA or gDNA that served as material.

Living in about two dozen US areas, the participants were between about 18 and 100 years of age. As handled by the study authors: For nucleated cells, counts were estimated from reference gene primer amplification. Sequencing used immunoSEQ multiplex PCR; TCRdb keeps in-frame clones, though not all of them. V and J calls and clone size are as listed in that table; D and trimming were resolved from the DNA. The table includes fewer than 200,000 clones, roughly 80% detected once. The sample consisted of PBMCs or T cells enriched from blood (not recorded which). The chain is built from TRBV2 and TRBJ2-1; D gene uncertain. The source is a woman between 40 and 50 years old with acute COVID-19. CDR3 bases: TGTGCCAGCAGTGACTTGGTGGCTACGGGTAATGAGCAGTTCTTC. As protein: CASSDLVATGNEQFF. Variable domain in full (rest from reference TRBV2 and TRBJ2-1): EPEVTQTPSHQVTQMGQEVILRCVPISNHLYFYWYRQILGQKVEFLVSFYNNEISEKSEIFDDQFSVERPDGSNFTLKIRSTKLEDSAMYFCASSDLVATGNEQFFGPGTRLTVL.